This TCR beta chain was identified in a study of OX40 agonist ivuxolimab in advanced cancers. This clone has a single count. No antigen is known for it. Generated by immunoSEQ multiplex PCR, the TCRdb table keeps only in-frame clones and is missing some. This table has some 45,000 clones, roughly 88% appearing once. Whole-study findings and limits: Patients who responded partially at 0.1-3.0 mg/kg showed clonal expansion ranking among the lowest.

Trimming took 3 bases from V and 4 from J; bases not matched to a gene: 6. The CDR3 runs 16 residues. Germline-derived CDR1 and CDR2 are MNHNS and SASEGT. The clonotype was recovered from an adult with an advanced solid tumor such as melanoma, head and neck, liver or kidney cancer. Sequenced material: CD4+ or CD8+ T cells sorted from blood, taken in a trial of the OX40 agonist ivuxolimab. V is TRBV6-1 and J is TRBJ2-3; 11 bases line up with TRBD2. The CDR3 loop is CASSDSLAGGPDTQYF. The CDR3, as DNA: TGTGCCAGCAGTGATTCGCTAGCGGGGGGCCCAGATACGCAGTATTTT.